This T cell receptor (beta chain) was obtained from a study of cytomegalovirus exposure and HLA in healthy donors. On this clone itself: Its antigen is as yet unknown. The same CDR3 is also encoded by other DNA sequences in this sample.

Broader study findings: Later analysis reportedly placed an Asian-associated ancestry cluster below the roughly 630-donor mean in N-insertions.

PCR was performed using 60 Vbeta and 13 Jbeta primers. The repertoire was sequenced with immunoSEQ multiplex PCR; TCRdb's copy has only in-frame clones and lacks some. The table shows 150,000 to 200,000 clones, with nearly 80% occurring only once. The germline V and J ends were trimmed by 0 bases and 2 bases, with 14 bases remaining between them. This CDR3 has 16 amino acids. Germline V lookup: CDR1 SEHNR, CDR2 FQNEAQ (reference sequence). The chain has TRBV7-9 and TRBJ2-7; maybe TRBD2 (7 bases). This sequence was found in a man aged 45 to 65 in good health and CMV-seropositive. Sequencing was carried out using PBMCs. The CDR3 protein is CASSLASGGRTYEQYF. The CDR3 coding sequence is TGTGCCAGCAGCTTAGCGTCCGGGGGGCGGACCTACGAGCAGTACTTC.